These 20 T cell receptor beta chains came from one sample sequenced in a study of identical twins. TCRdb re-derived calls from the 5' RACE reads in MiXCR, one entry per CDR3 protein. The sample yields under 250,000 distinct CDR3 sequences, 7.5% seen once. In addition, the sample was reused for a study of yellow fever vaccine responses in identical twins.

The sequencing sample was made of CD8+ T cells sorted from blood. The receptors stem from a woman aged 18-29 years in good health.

CDR3 loop: CASSSRDRASGANVLTF. As DNA, the CDR3 is TGCGCCAGCAGCTCCCGGGACAGAGCCTCTGGGGCCAACGTCCTGACTTTC. The chain has TRBV4-1 and TRBJ2-6; 7 nucleotides align to TRBD1. Unmatched junction bases numbered 7, after V lost 5 bases and J lost 0 bases. The CDR3 is made up of 17 amino acids. Germline CDR1 and CDR2: MGHRA and YSYEKL.

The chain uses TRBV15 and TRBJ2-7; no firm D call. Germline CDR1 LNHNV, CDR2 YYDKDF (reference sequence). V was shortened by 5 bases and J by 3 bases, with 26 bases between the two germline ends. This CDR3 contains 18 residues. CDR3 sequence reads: CATSPYNIYSTEGYEQYF. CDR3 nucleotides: TGTGCCACCAGCCCCTATAATATTTACTCGACGGAAGGCTACGAGCAGTACTTC.

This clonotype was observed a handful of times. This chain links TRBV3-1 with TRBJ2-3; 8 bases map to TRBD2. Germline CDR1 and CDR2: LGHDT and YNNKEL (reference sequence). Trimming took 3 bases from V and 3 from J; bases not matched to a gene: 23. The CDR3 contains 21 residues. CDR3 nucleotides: TGTGCCAGCAGCCACCCCGATTGGGTAGCGGGACCTACTCGGGAGACAGATACGCAGTATTTT. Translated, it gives CASSHPDWVAGPTRETDTQYF.

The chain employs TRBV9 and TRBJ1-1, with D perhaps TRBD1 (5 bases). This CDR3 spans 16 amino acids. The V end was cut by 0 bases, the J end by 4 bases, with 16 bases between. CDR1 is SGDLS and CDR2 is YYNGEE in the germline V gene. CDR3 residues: CASSVALQGGFTEAFF. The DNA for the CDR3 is TGTGCCAGCAGCGTAGCTTTGCAGGGTGGGTTCACTGAAGCTTTCTTT.

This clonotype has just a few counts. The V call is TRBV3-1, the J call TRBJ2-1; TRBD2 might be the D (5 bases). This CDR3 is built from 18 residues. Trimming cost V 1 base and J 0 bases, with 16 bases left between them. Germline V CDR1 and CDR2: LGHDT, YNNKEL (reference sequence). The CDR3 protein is CASSQVVAGLNSYNEQFF. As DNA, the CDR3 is TGTGCCAGCAGCCAAGTTGTTGCGGGTCTAAACTCCTACAATGAGCAGTTCTTC.

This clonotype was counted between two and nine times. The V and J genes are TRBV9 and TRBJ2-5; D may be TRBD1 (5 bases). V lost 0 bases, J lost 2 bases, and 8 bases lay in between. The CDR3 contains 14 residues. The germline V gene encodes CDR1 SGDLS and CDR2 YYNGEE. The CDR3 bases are TGTGCCAGCAGCGTAGGGACATCACAAGAGACCCAGTACTTC. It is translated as CASSVGTSQETQYF.

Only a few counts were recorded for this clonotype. The CDR3 loop is CASRGGTSVRIEQFF. In nucleotides, the CDR3 is TGTGCCAGCAGGGGGGGGACTAGCGTGAGGATTGAGCAGTTCTTC. V gene TRBV2 combines with J gene TRBJ2-1; TRBD2 agrees at 10 bases. Per germline, CDR1 SNHLY and CDR2 FYNNEI. Trimming at V came to 6 bases and at J to 9 bases, leaving 11 bases not matched to a gene. The CDR3 has 15 residues.

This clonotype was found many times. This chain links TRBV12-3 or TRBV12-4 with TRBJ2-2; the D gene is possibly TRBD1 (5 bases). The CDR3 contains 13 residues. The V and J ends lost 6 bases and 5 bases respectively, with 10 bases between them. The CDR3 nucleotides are TGTGCCAGCAGCAAGAGACAGACCGGGGAGCTGTTTTTT. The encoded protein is CASSKRQTGELFF.

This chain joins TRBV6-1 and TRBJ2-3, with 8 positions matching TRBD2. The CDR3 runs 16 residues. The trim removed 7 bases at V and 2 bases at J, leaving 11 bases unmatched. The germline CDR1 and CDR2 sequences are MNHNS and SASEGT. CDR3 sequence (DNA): TGTGCCAGCACCCTCGGGGGGGGCGGACCCACAGATACGCAGTATTTT. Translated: CASTLGGGGPTDTQYF.

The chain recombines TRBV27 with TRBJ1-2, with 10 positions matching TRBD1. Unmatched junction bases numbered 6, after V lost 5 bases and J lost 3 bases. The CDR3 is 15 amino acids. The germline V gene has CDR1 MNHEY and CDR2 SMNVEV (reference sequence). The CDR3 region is CASSPGTGDYYGYTF. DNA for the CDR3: TGTGCCAGCAGTCCGGGGACAGGGGATTACTATGGCTACACCTTC.

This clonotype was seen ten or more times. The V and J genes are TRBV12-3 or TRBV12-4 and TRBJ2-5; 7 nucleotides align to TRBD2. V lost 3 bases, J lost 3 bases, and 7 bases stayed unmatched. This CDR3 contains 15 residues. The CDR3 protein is CASSFPTSREETQYF. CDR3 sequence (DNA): TGTGCCAGCAGTTTCCCGACTAGCCGCGAAGAGACCCAGTACTTC.

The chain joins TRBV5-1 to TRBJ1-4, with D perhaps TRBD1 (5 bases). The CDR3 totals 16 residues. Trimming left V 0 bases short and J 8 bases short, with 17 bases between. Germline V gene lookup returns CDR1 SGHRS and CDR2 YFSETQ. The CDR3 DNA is TGCGCCAGCAGCTTGGAAAACCCGACCTGGGGGGAAAAACTGTTTTTT. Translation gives CASSLENPTWGEKLFF.

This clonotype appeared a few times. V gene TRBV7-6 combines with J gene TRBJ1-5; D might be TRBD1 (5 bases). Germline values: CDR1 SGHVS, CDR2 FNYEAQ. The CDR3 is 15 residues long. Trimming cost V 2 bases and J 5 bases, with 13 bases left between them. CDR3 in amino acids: CASSLSWQGDQPQHF. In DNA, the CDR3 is TGTGCCAGCAGCTTAAGTTGGCAGGGCGATCAGCCCCAGCATTTT.

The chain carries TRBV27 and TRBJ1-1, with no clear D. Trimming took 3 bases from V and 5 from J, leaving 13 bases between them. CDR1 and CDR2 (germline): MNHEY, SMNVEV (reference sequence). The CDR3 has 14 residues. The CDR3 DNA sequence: TGTGCCAGCAGTTTCAACCGGGCGTCGACTGAAGCTTTCTTT. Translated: CASSFNRASTEAFF.

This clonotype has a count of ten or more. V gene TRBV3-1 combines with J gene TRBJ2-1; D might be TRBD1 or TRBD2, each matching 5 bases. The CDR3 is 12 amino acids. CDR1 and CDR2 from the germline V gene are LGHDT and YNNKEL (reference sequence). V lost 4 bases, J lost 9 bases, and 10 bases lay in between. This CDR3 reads CASSPGPGEQFF. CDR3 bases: TGTGCCAGCAGCCCGGGGCCCGGTGAGCAGTTCTTC.

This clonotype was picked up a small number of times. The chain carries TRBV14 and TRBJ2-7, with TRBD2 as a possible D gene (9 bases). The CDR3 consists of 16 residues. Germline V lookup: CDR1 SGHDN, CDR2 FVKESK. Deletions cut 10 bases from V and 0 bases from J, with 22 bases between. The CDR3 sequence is CATSAGGGRDSYEQYF. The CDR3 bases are TGTGCCACCTCAGCAGGGGGCGGGAGGGACTCCTACGAGCAGTACTTC.

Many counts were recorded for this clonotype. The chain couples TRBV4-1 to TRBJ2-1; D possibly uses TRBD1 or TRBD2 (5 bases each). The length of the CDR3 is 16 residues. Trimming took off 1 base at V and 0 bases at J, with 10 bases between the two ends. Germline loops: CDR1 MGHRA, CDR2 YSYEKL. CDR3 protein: CASSQGGSPSYNEQFF. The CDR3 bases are TGCGCCAGCAGCCAAGGGGGGTCGCCCTCCTACAATGAGCAGTTCTTC.

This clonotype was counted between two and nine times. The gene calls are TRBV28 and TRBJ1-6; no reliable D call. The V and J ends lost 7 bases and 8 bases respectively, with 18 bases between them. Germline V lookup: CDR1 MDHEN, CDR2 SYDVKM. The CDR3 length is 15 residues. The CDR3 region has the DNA TGTGCCAGCACCCCCTCTTCCGGGCTAGATTCACCCCTCCACTTT. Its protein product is CASTPSSGLDSPLHF.

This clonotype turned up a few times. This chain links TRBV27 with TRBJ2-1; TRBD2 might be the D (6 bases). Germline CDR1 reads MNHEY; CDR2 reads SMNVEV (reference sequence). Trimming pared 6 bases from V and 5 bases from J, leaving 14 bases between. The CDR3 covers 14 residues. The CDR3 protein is CASSRPGDDNEQFF. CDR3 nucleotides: TGTGCCAGCAGCCGCCCGGGAGATGACAATGAGCAGTTCTTC.

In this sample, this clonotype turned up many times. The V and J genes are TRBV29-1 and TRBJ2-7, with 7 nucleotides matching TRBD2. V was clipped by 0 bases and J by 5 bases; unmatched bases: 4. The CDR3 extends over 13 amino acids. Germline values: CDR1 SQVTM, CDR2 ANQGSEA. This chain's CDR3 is CSVEDAGVNEQYF. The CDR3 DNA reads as TGCAGCGTTGAAGACGCGGGAGTCAACGAGCAGTACTTC.